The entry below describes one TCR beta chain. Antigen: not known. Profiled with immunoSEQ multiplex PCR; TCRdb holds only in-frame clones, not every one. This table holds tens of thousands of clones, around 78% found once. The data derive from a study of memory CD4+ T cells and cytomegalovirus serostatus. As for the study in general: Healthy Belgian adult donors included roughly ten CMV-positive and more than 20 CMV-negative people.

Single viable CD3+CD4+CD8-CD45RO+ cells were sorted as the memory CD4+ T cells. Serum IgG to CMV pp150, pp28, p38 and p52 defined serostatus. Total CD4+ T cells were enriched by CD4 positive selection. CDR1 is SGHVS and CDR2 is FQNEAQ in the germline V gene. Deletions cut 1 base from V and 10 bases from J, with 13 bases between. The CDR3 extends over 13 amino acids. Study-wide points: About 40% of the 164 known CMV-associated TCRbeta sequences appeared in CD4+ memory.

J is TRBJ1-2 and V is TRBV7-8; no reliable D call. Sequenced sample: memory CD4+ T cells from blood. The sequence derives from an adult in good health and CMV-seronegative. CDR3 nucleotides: TGTGCCAGCAGCTTAGAAGTCGGGAATTACTACACCTTC. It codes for CASSLEVGNYYTF.